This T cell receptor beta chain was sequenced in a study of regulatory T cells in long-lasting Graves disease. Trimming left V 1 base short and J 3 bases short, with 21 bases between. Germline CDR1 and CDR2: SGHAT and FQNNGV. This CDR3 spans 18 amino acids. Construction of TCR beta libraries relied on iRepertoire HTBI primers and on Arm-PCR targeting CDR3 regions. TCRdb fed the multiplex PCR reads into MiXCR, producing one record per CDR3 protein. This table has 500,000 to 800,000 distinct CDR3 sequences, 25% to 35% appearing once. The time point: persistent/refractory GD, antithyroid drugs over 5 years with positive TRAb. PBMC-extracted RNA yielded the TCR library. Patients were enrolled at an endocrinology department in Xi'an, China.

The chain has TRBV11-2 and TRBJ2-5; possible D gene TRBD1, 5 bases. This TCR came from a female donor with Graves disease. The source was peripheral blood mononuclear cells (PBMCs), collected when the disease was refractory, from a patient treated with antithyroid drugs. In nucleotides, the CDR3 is TGTGCCAGCAGCTTAGCGGCAGGGCAAAGTAGTTGGGAAGAGACCCAGTACTTC. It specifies CASSLAAGQSSWEETQYF.